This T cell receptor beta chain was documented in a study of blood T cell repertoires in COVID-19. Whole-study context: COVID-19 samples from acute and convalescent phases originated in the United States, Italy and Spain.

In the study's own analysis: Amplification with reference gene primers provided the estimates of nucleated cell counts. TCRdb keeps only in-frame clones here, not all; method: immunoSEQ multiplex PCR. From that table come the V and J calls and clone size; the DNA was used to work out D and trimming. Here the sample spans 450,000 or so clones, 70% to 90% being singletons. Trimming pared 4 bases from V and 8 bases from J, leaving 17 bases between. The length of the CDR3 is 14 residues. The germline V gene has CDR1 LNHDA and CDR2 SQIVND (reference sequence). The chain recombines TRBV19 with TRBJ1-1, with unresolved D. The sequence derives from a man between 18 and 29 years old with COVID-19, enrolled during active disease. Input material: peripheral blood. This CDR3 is CASSNRELLIEAFF. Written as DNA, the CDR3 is TGTGCCAGTAGTAATCGGGAACTCCTAATCGAAGCTTTCTTT.